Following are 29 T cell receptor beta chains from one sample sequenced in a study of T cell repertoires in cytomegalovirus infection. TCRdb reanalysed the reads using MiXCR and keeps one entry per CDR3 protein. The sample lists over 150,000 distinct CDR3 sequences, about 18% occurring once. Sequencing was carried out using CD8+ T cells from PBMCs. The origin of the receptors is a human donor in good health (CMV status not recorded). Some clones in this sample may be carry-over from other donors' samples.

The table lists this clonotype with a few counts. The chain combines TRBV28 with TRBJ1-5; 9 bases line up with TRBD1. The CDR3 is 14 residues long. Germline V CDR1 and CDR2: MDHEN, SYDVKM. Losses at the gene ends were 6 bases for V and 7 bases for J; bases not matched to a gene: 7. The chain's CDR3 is CASSTGGWGQPQHF. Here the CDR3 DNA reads TGTGCCAGCAGCACAGGGGGCTGGGGGCAGCCCCAGCATTTT.

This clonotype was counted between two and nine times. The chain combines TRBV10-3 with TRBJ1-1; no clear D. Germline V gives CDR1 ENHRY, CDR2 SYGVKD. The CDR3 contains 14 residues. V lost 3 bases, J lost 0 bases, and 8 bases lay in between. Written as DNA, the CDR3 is TGTGCCATCAGTGAAGGAGCGGTGAACACTGAAGCTTTCTTT. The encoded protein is CAISEGAVNTEAFF.

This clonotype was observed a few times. The CDR3 loop reads CASSLDRDRGTLTDTQYF. The DNA of the CDR3 is TGTGCCAGCAGCTTAGATCGGGACAGGGGGACTCTCACAGATACGCAGTATTTT. The V and J genes are TRBV11-2 and TRBJ2-3; TRBD1 agrees at 11 bases. V lost 0 bases and J lost 2; bases outside the gene matches: 7. CDR1 and CDR2 (germline): SGHAT, FQNNGV. The CDR3 loop spans 18 amino acids.

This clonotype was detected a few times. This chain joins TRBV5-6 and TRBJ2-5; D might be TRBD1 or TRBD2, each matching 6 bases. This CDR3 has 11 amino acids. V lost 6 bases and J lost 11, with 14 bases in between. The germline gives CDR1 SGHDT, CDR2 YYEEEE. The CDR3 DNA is TGTGCCAGCACCAACGGGGGCCCTCAGTACTTC. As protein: CASTNGGPQYF.

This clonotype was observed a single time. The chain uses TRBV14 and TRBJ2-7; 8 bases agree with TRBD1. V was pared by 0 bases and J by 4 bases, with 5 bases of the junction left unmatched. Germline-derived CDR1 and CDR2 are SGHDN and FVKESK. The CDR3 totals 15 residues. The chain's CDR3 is CASSQEQGARYEQYF. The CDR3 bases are TGTGCCAGCAGCCAAGAGCAGGGGGCCCGGTACGAGCAGTACTTC. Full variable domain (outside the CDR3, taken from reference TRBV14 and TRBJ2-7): EAGVTQFPSHSVIEKGQTVTLRCDPISGHDNLYWYRRVMGKEIKFLLHFVKESKQDESGMPNNRFLAERTGGTYSTLKVQPAELEDSGVYFCASSQEQGARYEQYFGPGTRLTVT.

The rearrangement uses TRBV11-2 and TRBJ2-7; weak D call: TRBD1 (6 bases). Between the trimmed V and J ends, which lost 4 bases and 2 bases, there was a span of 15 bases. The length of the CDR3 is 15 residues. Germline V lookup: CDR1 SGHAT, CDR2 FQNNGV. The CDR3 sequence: CASSSTQGPTYEQYF. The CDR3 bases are TGTGCCAGCAGCTCCACGCAGGGGCCGACCTACGAGCAGTACTTC. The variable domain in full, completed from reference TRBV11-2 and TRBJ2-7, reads EAGVAQSPRYKIIEKRQSVAFWCNPISGHATLYWYQQILGQGPKLLIQFQNNGVVDDSQLPKDRFSAERLKGVDSTLKIQPAKLEDSAVYLCASSSTQGPTYEQYFGPGTRLTVT.

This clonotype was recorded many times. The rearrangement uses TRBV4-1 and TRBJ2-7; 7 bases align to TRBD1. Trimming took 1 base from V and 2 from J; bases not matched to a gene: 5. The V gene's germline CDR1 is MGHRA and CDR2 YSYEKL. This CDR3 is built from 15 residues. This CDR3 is CASSQAGGYTYEQYF. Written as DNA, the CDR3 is TGCGCCAGCAGCCAAGCAGGGGGTTACACCTACGAGCAGTACTTC.

The CDR3 is CASRDRGELYEQYF. DNA of the CDR3: TGTGCCAGCAGGGACAGGGGGGAGTTGTACGAGCAGTACTTC. This chain uses TRBV25-1 with TRBJ2-7; 10 nucleotides align to TRBD1. Germline-derived CDR1 and CDR2 are MGHDK and SYGVNS. Trimming at V came to 6 bases and at J to 4 bases, leaving 6 bases not matched to a gene. The CDR3 sequence is 14 residues long.

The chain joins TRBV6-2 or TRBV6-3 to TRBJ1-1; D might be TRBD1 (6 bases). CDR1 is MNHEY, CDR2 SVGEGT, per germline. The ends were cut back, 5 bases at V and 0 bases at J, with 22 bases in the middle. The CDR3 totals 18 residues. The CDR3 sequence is CASSPLDRRLLMNTEAFF. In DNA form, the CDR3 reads TGTGCCAGCAGTCCACTCGACAGGCGCCTTCTGATGAACACTGAAGCTTTCTTT.

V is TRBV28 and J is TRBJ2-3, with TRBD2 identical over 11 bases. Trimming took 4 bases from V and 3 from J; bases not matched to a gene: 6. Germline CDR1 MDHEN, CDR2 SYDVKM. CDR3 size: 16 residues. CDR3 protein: CASSWSGTSGTDTQYF. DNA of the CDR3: TGTGCCAGCAGTTGGTCCGGGACTAGCGGTACAGATACGCAGTATTTT.

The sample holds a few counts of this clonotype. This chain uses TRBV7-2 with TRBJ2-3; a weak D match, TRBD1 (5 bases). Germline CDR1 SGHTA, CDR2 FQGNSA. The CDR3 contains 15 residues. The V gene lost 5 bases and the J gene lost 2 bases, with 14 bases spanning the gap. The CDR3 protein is CASSPRQLTTDTQYF. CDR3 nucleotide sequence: TGTGCCAGCAGCCCCCGACAGTTAACCACAGATACGCAGTATTTT.

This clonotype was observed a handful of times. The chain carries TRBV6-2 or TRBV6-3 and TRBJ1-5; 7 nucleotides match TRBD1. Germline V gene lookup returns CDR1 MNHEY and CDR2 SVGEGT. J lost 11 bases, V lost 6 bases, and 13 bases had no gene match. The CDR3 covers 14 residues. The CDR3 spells CASSPALQGGAQHF. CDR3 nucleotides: TGTGCCAGCAGCCCAGCGTTGCAGGGGGGGGCCCAGCATTTT.

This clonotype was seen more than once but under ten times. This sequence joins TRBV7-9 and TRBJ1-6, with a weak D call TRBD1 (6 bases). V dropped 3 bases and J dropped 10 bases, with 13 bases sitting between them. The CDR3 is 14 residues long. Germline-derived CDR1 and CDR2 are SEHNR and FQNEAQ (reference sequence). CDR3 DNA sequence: TGTGCCAGCAGCTTGACAGGCCCGAGGTCACCCCTCCACTTT. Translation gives CASSLTGPRSPLHF.

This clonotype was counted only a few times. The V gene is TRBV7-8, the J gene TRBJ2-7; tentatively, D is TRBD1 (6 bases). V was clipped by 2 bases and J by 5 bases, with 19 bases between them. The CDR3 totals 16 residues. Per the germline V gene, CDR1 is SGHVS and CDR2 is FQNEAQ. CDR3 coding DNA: TGTGCCAGCAGCTTAAGGAGCGGACAGCGCCTGGACGAGCAGTACTTC. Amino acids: CASSLRSGQRLDEQYF.

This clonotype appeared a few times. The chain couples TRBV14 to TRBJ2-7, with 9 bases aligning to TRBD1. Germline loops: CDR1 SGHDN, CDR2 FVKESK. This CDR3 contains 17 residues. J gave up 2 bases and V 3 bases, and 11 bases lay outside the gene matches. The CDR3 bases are TGTGCCAGCAGCCACAGGACAGGGGAATATCTAGCCTACGAGCAGTACTTC. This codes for CASSHRTGEYLAYEQYF.

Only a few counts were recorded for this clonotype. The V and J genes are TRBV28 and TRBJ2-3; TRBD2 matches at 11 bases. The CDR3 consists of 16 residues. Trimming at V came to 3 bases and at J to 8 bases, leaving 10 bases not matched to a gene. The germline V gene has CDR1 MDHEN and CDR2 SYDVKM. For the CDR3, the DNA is TGTGCCAGCAGTTTGACTAGCGGGGCCCCCATGGGTACGCAGTATTTT. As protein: CASSLTSGAPMGTQYF. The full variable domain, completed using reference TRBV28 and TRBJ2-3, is DVKVTQSSRYLVKRTGEKVFLECVQDMDHENMFWYRQDPGLGLRLIYFSYDVKMKEKGDIPEGYSVSREKKERFSLILESASTNQTSMYLCASSLTSGAPMGTQYFGPGTRLTVL.

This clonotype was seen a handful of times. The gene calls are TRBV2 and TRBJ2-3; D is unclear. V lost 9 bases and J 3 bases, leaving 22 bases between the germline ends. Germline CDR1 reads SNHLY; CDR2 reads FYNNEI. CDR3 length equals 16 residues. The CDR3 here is CARQDPRLGLTDTQYF. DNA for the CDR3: TGTGCCAGACAAGACCCTCGGCTAGGGTTGACAGATACGCAGTATTTT.

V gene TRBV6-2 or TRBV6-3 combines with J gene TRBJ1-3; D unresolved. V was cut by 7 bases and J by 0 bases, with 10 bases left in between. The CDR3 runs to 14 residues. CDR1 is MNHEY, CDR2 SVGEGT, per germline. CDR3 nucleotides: TGTGCCAGCACCACGGGGAGCTCTGGAAACACCATATATTTT. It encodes CASTTGSSGNTIYF.

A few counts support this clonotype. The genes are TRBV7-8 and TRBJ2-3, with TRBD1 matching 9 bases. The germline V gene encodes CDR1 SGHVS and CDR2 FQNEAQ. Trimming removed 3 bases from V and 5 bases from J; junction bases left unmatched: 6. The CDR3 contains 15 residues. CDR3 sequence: CASSFRDRVVDTQYF. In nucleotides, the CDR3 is TGTGCCAGCAGCTTCCGGGACAGGGTGGTAGATACGCAGTATTTT.

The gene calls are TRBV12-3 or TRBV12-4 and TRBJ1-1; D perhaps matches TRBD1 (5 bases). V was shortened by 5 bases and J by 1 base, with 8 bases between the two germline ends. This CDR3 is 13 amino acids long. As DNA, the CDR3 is TGTGCCAGCAGTCATACAGGGAACACTGAAGCTTTCTTT. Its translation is CASSHTGNTEAFF.

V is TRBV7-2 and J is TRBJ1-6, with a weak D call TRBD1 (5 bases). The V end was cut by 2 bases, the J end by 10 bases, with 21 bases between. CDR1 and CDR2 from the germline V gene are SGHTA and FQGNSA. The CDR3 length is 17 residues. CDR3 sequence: CASSLLYRISTDSPLHF. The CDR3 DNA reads TGTGCCAGCAGCTTACTTTACAGGATATCGACGGACTCACCCCTCCACTTT.

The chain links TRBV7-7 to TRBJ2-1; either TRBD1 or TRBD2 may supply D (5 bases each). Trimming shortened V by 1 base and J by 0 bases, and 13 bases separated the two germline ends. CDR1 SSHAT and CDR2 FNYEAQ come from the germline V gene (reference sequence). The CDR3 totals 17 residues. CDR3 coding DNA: TGTGCCAGCAGCTTAGGTCTAGGGGAGAGCTCCTACAATGAGCAGTTCTTC. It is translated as CASSLGLGESSYNEQFF.

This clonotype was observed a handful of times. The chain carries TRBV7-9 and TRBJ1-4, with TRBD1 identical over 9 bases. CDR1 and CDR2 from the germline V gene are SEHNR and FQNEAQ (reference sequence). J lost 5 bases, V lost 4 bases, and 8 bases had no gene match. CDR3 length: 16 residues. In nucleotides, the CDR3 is TGTGCCAGCAGCTCCCCCCGGACAGGGGACAATGAAAAACTGTTTTTT. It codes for CASSSPRTGDNEKLFF.

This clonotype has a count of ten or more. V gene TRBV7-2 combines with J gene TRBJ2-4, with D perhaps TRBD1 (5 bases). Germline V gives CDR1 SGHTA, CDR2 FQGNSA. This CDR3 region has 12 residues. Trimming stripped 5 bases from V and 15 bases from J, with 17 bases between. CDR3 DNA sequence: TGTGCCAGCAGCCTATCTACGCAGGGTCCGTACTTC. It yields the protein CASSLSTQGPYF.

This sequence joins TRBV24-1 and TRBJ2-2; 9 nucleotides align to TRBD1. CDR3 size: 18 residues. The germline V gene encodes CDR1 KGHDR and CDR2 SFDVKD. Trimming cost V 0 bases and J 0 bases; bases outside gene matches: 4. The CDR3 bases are TGTGCCACCAGTGATTTGCCGGGACAGGGCACGAACACCGGGGAGCTGTTTTTT. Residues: CATSDLPGQGTNTGELFF.

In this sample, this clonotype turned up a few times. For the CDR3, the DNA is TGTGCCAGCAGCTCTTTAGGCCACTACGAGCAGTACTTC. Its protein product is CASSSLGHYEQYF. The chain has TRBV7-9 and TRBJ2-7; no firm D call. The CDR3 has 13 amino acids. V was clipped by 4 bases and J by 3 bases, with 10 bases between them. In germline, CDR1 is SEHNR, CDR2 FQNEAQ (reference sequence).

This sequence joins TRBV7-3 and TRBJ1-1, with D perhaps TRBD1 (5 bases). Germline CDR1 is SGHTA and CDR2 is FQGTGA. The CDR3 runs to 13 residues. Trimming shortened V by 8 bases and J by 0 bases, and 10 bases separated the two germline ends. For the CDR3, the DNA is TGTGCCAGCTGTCTGACAGTGAACACTGAAGCTTTCTTT. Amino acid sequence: CASCLTVNTEAFF.

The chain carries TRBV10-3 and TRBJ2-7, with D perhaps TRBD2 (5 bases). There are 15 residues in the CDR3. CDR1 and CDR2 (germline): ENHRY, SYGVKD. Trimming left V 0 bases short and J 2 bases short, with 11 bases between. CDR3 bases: TGTGCCATCAGTGAGTCTCATGAGCGGCCCTACGAGCAGTACTTC. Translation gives CAISESHERPYEQYF.

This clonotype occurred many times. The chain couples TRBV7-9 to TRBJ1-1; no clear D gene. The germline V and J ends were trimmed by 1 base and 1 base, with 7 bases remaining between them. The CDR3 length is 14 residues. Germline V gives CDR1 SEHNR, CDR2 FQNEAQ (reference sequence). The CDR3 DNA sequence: TGTGCCAGCAGCTTAGGGGCAGGGAACACTGAAGCTTTCTTT. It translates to CASSLGAGNTEAFF.